The TCR beta chain under discussion was sequenced for a study of Tregs in tolerant kidney transplant recipients. Study-wide results and limits: Validation in larger populations is needed because few patients were studied. Donor-specific Treg expansion exceeded global Treg expansion in tolerant patients, suggesting antigen drive.

The assay was immunoSEQ multiplex PCR, and TCRdb's table has in-frame clones only and misses some. This sample carries some 50,000 clones, approximately 89% of them seen once, and the ten largest clones take around 15%. Per the germline V gene, CDR1 is SGHKS and CDR2 is YYEKEE (reference sequence). This CDR3 is built from 13 residues. Regarding this clone: As yet, its antigen is unknown. At one end the junction does not follow the germline gene, possibly because of a read error.

The nonmyeloablative bone marrow transplants came from related graft donors, with transient mixed chimerism. CD4+CD25+CD127- Tregs, CD4+CD25- non-Tregs, CD4 and CD8 cells were sorted. The input for sequencing was CD8+ T cells from blood (PBMCs), taken 12 months after the transplant. The chain combines TRBV5-5 with TRBJ2-7; TRBD2 matches 9 bases. This TCR was sampled from a human patient who received a combined kidney and bone marrow transplant. Part of the T cells may come from the graft donor. The DNA for the CDR3 is TGTGCCAGCAGTTTGGTGACTAGCGGCGAGCAGTACTTC. It is translated as CASSLVTSGEQYF.